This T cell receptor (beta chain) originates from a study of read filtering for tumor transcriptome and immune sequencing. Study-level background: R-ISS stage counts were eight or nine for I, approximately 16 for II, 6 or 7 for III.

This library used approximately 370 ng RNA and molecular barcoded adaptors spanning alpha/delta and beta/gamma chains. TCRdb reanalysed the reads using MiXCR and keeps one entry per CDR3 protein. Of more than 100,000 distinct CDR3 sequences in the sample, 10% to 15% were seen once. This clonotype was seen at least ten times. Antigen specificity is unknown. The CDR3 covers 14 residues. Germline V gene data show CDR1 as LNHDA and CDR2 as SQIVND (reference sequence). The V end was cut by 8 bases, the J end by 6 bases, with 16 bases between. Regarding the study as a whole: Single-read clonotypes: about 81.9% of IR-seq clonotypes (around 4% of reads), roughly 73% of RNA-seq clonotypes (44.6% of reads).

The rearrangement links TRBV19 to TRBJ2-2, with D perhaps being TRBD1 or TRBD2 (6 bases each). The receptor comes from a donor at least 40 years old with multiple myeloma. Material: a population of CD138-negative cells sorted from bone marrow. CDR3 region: CASRLNREAGELFF. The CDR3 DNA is TGTGCCAGTCGGTTAAACAGGGAGGCCGGGGAGCTGTTTTTT.